The rows below give T cell receptor beta chains drawn from one sample of a study of blood T cell repertoires in COVID-19. Repertoires were generated with immunoSEQ multiplex PCR, while TCRdb's copy carries only in-frame clones and drops some. The repertoire has roughly 84,000 clones, approximately 80% of them found once; the top ten carry about 14%. Sequencing was performed on peripheral blood. The receptor set was obtained from an elderly woman with acute or convalescent COVID-19. Each CDR3 is given with its conserved first and last residue. Each record gives: D gene, V gene, clone size, CDR3 length, J gene, CDR3 protein, CDR3 DNA. The D gene is left open where the match is weak. Clone size is not always given. Where it is, it says once, few, many or a class for expanded clones.

TRBD1	TRBV30	NA	15	TRBJ1-3	CAWSVPTGGGNTIYF	TGTGCCTGGAGTGTCCCAACAGGGGGTGGAAACACCATATATTTT
TRBD1	TRBV27	NA	14	TRBJ1-2	CASRSTGQLGGYTF	TGTGCCAGCAGATCGACGGGACAGCTGGGTGGCTACACCTTC
NA	TRBV6-5	NA	12	TRBJ2-2	CASSPGTGELFF	TGTGCCAGCAGTCCGGGGACCGGGGAGCTGTTTTTT
TRBD1	TRBV6-5	once	15	TRBJ2-3	CASSQGETWADTQYF	TGTGCCAGCAGTCAGGGGGAAACATGGGCAGATACGCAGTATTTT
NA	TRBV7-8	NA	14	TRBJ1-6	CASSLADSFSPLHF	TGTGCCAGCAGCTTAGCGGACAGTTTTTCACCCCTCCACTTT
TRBD2	TRBV19	NA	13	TRBJ2-1	CASSTSGLDEQFF	TGTGCCAGTAGCACTAGCGGGCTTGATGAGCAGTTCTTC
TRBD1	TRBV7-2	NA	16	TRBJ1-6	CASRYQGTGGESPLHF	TGTGCCAGCAGGTACCAGGGGACAGGGGGCGAATCACCCCTCCACTTT
TRBD2	TRBV11-2	NA	15	TRBJ2-5	CASSPQGTSQETQYF	TGTGCCAGCAGCCCCCAGGGGACTAGCCAAGAGACCCAGTACTTC
TRBD1	TRBV6-1	NA	13	TRBJ2-7	CASYRGSGYEQYF	TGTGCCAGTTACAGGGGGAGTGGGTACGAGCAGTACTTC
TRBD1	TRBV14	few	16	TRBJ1-2	CASSQVLGQGASGYTF	TGTGCCAGCAGCCAAGTTCTCGGACAGGGGGCGTCCGGCTACACCTTC